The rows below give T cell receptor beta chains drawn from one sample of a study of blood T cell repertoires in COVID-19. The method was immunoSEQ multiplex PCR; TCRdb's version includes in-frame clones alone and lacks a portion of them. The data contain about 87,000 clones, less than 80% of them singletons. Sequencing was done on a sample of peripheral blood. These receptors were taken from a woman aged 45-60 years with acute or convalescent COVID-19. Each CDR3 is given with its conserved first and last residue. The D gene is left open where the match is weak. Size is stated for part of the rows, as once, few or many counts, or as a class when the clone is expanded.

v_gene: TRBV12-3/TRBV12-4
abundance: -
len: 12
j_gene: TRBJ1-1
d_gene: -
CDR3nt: TGTGCCAGCAGCCAGACACGGACTGAAGCTTTCTTT
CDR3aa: CASSQTRTEAFF

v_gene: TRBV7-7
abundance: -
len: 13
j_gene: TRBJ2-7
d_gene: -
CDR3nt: TGTGCCAGCAGCTTATACTCCGGCTACGAGCAGTACTTC
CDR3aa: CASSLYSGYEQYF

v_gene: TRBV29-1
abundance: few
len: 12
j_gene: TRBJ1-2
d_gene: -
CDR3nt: TGCAGCGTTGATTCGGGAGGGATCGGCTACACCTTC
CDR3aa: CSVDSGGIGYTF

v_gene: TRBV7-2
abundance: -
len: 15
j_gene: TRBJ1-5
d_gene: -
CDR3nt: TGTGCCAGCAGCTTAGTAAGGGCAGGGGATCAGCCCCAGCATTTT
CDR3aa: CASSLVRAGDQPQHF

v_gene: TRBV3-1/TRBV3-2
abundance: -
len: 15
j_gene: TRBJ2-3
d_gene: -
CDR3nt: TGTGCCAGCAGCCAAGGGCGGGGCAGCACAGATACGCAGTATTTT
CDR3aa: CASSQGRGSTDTQYF

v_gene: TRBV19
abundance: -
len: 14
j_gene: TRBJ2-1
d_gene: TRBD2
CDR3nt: TGTGCCAGTAGTATAAGCGGGGGGTCCAATGAGCAGTTCTTC
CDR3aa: CASSISGGSNEQFF

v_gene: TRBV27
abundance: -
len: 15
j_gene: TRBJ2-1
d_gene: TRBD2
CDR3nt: TGTGCCAGCAGTTTGATCGGGGGGGCCTACAATGAGCAGTTCTTC
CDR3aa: CASSLIGGAYNEQFF

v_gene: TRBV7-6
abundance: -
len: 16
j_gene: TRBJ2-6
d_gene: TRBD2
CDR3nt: TGTGCCAGCAGCCCCCGGGGGGGGGCTGGGGCCAACGTCCTGACTTTC
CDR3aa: CASSPRGGAGANVLTF

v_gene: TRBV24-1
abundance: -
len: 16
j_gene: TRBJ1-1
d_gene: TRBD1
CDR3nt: TGTGCCACCAGCCATACCGGACAGGGTGGCAGGACTGAAGCTTTCTTT
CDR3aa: CATSHTGQGGRTEAFF

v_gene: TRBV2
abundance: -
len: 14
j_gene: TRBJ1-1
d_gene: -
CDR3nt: TGTGCCAGCTACCAGGACAGAATGAACACTGAAGCTTTCTTT
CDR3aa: CASYQDRMNTEAFF

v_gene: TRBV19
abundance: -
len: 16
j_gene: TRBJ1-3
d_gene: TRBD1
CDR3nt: TGTGCCAGTACCTCGGACAGGGTGTCGGGAGGAAACACCATATATTTT
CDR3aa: CASTSDRVSGGNTIYF

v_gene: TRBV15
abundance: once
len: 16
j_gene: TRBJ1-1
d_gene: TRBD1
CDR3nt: TGTGCCACCAGCAGACGGGCCGGGACAGAGTACACTGAAGCTTTCTTT
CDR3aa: CATSRRAGTEYTEAFF

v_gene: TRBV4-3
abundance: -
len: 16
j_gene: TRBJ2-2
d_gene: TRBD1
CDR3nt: TGCGCCAGCAGCCAGGCCGGGACAGTGAACACCGGGGAGCTGTTTTTT
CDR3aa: CASSQAGTVNTGELFF

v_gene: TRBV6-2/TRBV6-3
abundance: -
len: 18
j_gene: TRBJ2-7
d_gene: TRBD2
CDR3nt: TGTGCCAGCAGCGAATACGGACTAGCGGTTGGAAGCTCCTACGAGCAGTACTTC
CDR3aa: CASSEYGLAVGSSYEQYF

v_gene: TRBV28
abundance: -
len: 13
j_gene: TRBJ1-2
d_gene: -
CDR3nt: TGTGCCAGCAATACTCAGGGAAGACATGGCTACACCTTC
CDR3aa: CASNTQGRHGYTF

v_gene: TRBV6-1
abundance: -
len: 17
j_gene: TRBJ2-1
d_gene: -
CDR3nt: TGTGCCAGCAGTGAAGAACCCGGGACTCTACTATACAATGAGCAGTTCTTC
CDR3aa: CASSEEPGTLLYNEQFF

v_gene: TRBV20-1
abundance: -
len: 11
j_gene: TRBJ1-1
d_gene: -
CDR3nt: TGCAGTGCTAGCCCAGTAAATGAAGCTTTCTTT
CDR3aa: CSASPVNEAFF

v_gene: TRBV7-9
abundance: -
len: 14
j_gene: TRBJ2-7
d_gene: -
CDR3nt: TGTGCCAGCAGCCAAGACTCGAGCTCCTACGAGCAGTACTTC
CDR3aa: CASSQDSSSYEQYF

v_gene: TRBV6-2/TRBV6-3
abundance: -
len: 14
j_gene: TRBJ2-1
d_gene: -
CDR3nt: TGTGCCAGCAGTCCCCACAGCTCCTACAATGAGCAGTTCTTC
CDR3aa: CASSPHSSYNEQFF

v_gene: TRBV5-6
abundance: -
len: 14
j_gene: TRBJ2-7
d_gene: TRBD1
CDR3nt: TGTGCCAGCAGCTTGGGGGGACAGGGTTACGAGCAGTACTTC
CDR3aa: CASSLGGQGYEQYF